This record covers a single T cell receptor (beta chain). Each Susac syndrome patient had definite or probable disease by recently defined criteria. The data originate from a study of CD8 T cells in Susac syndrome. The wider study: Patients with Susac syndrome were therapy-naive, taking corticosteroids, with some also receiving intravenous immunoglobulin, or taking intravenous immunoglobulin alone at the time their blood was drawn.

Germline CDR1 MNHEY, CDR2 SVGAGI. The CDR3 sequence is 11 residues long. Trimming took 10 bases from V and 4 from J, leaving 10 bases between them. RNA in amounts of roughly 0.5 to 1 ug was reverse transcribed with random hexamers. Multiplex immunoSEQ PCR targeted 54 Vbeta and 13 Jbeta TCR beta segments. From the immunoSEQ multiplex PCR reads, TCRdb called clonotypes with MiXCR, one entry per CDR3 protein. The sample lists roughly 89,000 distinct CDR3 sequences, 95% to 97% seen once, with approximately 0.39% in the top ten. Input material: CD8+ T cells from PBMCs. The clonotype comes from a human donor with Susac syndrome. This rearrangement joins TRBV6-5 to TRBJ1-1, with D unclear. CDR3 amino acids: CATRSGTEAFF. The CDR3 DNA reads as TGTGCCACGCGCTCTGGCACTGAAGCTTTCTTT.